This T cell receptor (beta chain) was captured in a study of graft-versus-host responses after intestinal transplantation. Study background: Transplantation in recipients was multivisceral, liver-intestinal, or isolated intestinal.

This CDR3 has 15 amino acids. Germline V CDR1 and CDR2: SGDLS, YYNGEE. V shed 3 bases and J 6 bases; nucleotides not matched to a gene: 6. The table came from immunoSEQ multiplex PCR; TCRdb's copy has only in-frame clones and leaves some out. The repertoire holds around 29,000 clones, with about 92% as singletons. The chain uses TRBV9 and TRBJ2-2, with 9 bases fitting TRBD1. The TCR originated in a human patient who received an intestinal transplant, so some T cells may come from the graft donor. The material was PBMCs, obtained approximately 69 days after intestinal transplant. CDR3 in amino acids: CASSEGTGRAGELFF. CDR3 coding DNA: TGTGCCAGCAGCGAGGGGACAGGGCGCGCCGGGGAGCTGTTTTTT.